This T cell receptor beta chain was recorded in a study of breast tumors, draining lymph nodes, adjacent tissues. Findings of the study overall: The data were judged consistent with most tumor T cells coming from lymph node and expanding in tumor. Luminal-like breast cancer showed significantly higher tumor–nontumor repertoire similarity than basal-like.

The germline gives CDR1 SGHRS, CDR2 YFSETQ. The CDR3 has 21 amino acids. Between the trimmed V and J ends, which lost 0 bases and 0 bases, there was a span of 25 bases. Axillary draining lymph nodes of breast cancer patients supplied the node samples. In regard to this clonotype: Its cognate antigen is unknown.

TCRdb passed the multiplex PCR reads through MiXCR, listing each CDR3 protein once. This sample yields 270,000 or so distinct CDR3 sequences, of which over 25% are seen a single time; around 1.1% belongs to the top ten. The chain links TRBV5-1 to TRBJ2-1; a possible D gene is TRBD2 (6 bases). The specimen sequenced was axillary lymph node tissue. The sequence was obtained from a female donor with breast cancer. Some clones in this sample may be carry-over from other donors' samples. CDR3 protein: CASSLETWELAGKSSYNEQFF. DNA of the CDR3: TGCGCCAGCAGCTTGGAGACATGGGAACTCGCGGGGAAGAGCTCCTACAATGAGCAGTTCTTC.